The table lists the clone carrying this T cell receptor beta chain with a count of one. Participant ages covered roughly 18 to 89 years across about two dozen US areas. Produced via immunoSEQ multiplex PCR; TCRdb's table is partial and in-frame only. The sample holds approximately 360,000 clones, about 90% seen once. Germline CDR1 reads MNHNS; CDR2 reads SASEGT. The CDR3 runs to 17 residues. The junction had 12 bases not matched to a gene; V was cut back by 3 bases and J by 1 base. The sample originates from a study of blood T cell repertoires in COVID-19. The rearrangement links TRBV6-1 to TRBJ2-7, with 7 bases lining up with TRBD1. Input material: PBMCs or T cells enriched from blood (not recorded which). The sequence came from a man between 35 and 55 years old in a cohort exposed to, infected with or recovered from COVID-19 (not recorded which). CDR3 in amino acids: CASSDAPYRGQSYEQYF. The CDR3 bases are TGTGCCAGCAGTGATGCCCCCTACAGGGGTCAATCCTACGAGCAGTACTTC.